Following are 31 T cell receptor beta chains from one sample sequenced in a study of blood T cells in healthy people across ages. Then a second PCR, running about 6 to 12 cycles, was carried out with a sample-barcoded 5' primer and a J-beta primer mix. Using its own MiXCR run on the 5' RACE reads, TCRdb lists one record per CDR3 protein. The sample yields about 1 million distinct CDR3 sequences, more than 35% seen once. What was sequenced was blood. The receptors here all came from a woman aged 60-75 years in good health.

The rearrangement joins TRBV7-9 to TRBJ2-3; 8 bases are a match to TRBD2. The ends lost 5 bases at V and 5 bases at J; junction bases unmatched: 3. Germline-derived CDR1 and CDR2 are SEHNR and FQNEAQ (reference sequence). CDR3 length: 13 residues. The CDR3 reads CASSPGTRDTQYF. The DNA of the CDR3 is TGTGCCAGCAGCCCCGGGACTAGAGATACGCAGTATTTT.

The chain links TRBV7-9 to TRBJ2-7; D is unresolved. Looked up from germline, CDR1 is SEHNR and CDR2 is FQNEAQ (reference sequence). V was trimmed by 5 bases and J by 0 bases, leaving 17 bases between them. CDR3 length: 16 residues. CDR3 sequence: CASSPISAVSSYEQYF. The CDR3 DNA reads TGTGCCAGCAGCCCCATTTCCGCGGTTAGCTCCTACGAGCAGTACTTC.

This chain joins TRBV5-1 and TRBJ2-2, with 8 bases matching TRBD2. With 3 bases clipped from V and 4 bases from J, the junction kept 2 bases outside the gene matches. The CDR3 runs 14 residues. CDR1 is SGHRS and CDR2 is YFSETQ in the germline V gene. The CDR3 sequence is CASSWGTSTGELFF. The DNA for the CDR3 is TGCGCCAGCAGCTGGGGGACTAGCACCGGGGAGCTGTTTTTT.

Here the CDR3 DNA reads TGTGCCAGCAGCCACGGGGCAGGGGAGCAGTACTTC. Translation: CASSHGAGEQYF. The chain has TRBV27 and TRBJ2-5, with a tentative D call TRBD1 (6 bases). This CDR3 is 12 amino acids long. CDR1 is MNHEY and CDR2 is SMNVEV in the germline V gene (reference sequence). V lost 6 bases and J 11 bases, leaving 16 bases between the germline ends.

The table lists this clonotype with a few counts. The chain recombines TRBV12-3 or TRBV12-4 with TRBJ1-2, with TRBD1 as a possible D gene (5 bases). With 5 bases removed from V and 5 bases from J, the gap between germline ends came to 18 bases. The CDR3 is 15 residues long. The CDR3 region is CASSPSSRDHYGYTF. CDR3 nucleotide sequence: TGTGCCAGCAGTCCCTCCTCCCGGGACCATTATGGCTACACCTTC.

The chain is built from TRBV20-1 and TRBJ2-1; the match to TRBD2 covers 10 bases. The length of the CDR3 is 15 residues. Germline CDR1 is DFQATT and CDR2 is SNEGSKA (reference sequence). V dropped 6 bases and J dropped 0; count of bases not matched to a gene: 5. CDR3 protein: CSATKREGSYNEQFF. In nucleotides, the CDR3 is TGCAGTGCGACAAAGCGGGAGGGCTCCTACAATGAGCAGTTCTTC.

This clonotype was picked up a small number of times. CDR3 coding DNA: TGTGCCAGCAGCTCCCCTGGGGCCTCTAGCGGGAGCACCTTCAATGAGCAGTTCTTC. Its translation: CASSSPGASSGSTFNEQFF. The chain recombines TRBV7-2 with TRBJ2-1; 10 bases map to TRBD2. Unmatched junction bases numbered 18, after V lost 4 bases and J lost 6 bases. Germline CDR1 and CDR2: SGHTA and FQGNSA. The CDR3 is 19 residues long.

The chain recombines TRBV5-1 with TRBJ1-2; D unresolved. The V gene's germline CDR1 is SGHRS and CDR2 YFSETQ. Trimming shortened V by 5 bases and J by 6 bases, and 23 bases separated the two germline ends. The CDR3 contains 16 residues. CDR3 amino acids: CASSPKSGISWDGYTF. The CDR3 nucleotides read TGCGCCAGCAGTCCGAAGTCAGGTATCTCATGGGATGGCTACACCTTC. The whole variable domain, remainder taken from reference TRBV5-1 and TRBJ1-2, is KAGVTQTPRYLIKTRGQQVTLSCSPISGHRSVSWYQQTPGQGLQFLFEYFSETQRNKGNFPGRFSGRQFSNSRSEMNVSTLELGDSALYLCASSPKSGISWDGYTFGSGTRLTVV.

The rearrangement joins TRBV13 to TRBJ1-2, with 7 nucleotides matching TRBD1. With 5 bases clipped from V and 0 bases from J, the junction kept 18 bases outside the gene matches. The CDR3 consists of 19 residues. Per germline, CDR1 PRHDT and CDR2 FYEKMQ (reference sequence). The CDR3 bases are TGTGCCAGCAGCCCAGAAGGGGGACAGCAACACGCAGCTAACTATGGCTACACCTTC. Encoded protein: CASSPEGGQQHAANYGYTF.

This clonotype appeared a few times. The chain links TRBV10-3 to TRBJ2-7; weak D call: TRBD2 (6 bases). Trimming removed 10 bases at V and 3 bases at J, with 19 bases between. This CDR3 region has 14 residues. CDR1 ENHRY and CDR2 SYGVKD come from the germline V gene. The CDR3 coding sequence is TGTGCCACCAGACGGGACTCGGCCCTCTACGAGCAGTACTTC. Encoded protein: CATRRDSALYEQYF.

The chain carries TRBV29-1 and TRBJ2-1, with 8 bases lining up with TRBD2. The J segment lost 3 bases and the V segment lost 0 bases, leaving 13 bases of the junction unmatched. The CDR3 runs to 18 residues. Germline V gene sequence: CDR1 SQVTM, CDR2 ANQGSEA. The CDR3: CSVEEGGSGTRVYNEQFF. The CDR3 DNA reads TGCAGCGTTGAAGAAGGCGGTAGCGGGACCCGGGTCTACAATGAGCAGTTCTTC.

The chain couples TRBV27 to TRBJ2-1; 10 positions agree with TRBD2. Germline V lookup: CDR1 MNHEY, CDR2 SMNVEV (reference sequence). CDR3 size: 19 residues. The junction had 14 bases not matched to a gene; V was cut back by 2 bases and J by 4 bases. The CDR3 region is CASSLNGGQAGGPYNEQFF. The CDR3 bases are TGTGCCAGCAGTTTAAACGGGGGCCAAGCGGGAGGGCCTTACAATGAGCAGTTCTTC.

The V call is TRBV27, the J call TRBJ1-5; D is possibly TRBD1 (6 bases). Germline values: CDR1 MNHEY, CDR2 SMNVEV (reference sequence). V was clipped by 4 bases and J by 3 bases, with 19 bases between them. The CDR3 length is 17 residues. The CDR3 DNA sequence: TGTGCCAGCAGTTCCGCCTCTAGAGGGGGGTTCAATCAGCCCCAGCATTTT. As protein: CASSSASRGGFNQPQHF.

This clonotype was counted many times. This chain uses TRBV20-1 with TRBJ2-7, with 8 bases aligning to TRBD1. V trimming: 3 bases; J trimming: 4 bases; junction bases outside the gene matches: 8. The germline CDR1 and CDR2 sequences are DFQATT and SNEGSKA (reference sequence). The CDR3 is 14 residues long. The CDR3 bases are TGCAGTGCTAGTCGGCAGGGGGCAGTGTACGAGCAGTACTTC. This codes for CSASRQGAVYEQYF.

The J gene is TRBJ1-1, the V gene TRBV20-1, with D unclear. The CDR3 has 13 residues. The germline V gene has CDR1 DFQATT and CDR2 SNEGSKA (reference sequence). CDR3 in amino acids: CRPTSGVGTEAFF. The CDR3, as DNA: TGCAGACCCACGTCCGGGGTTGGGACTGAAGCTTTCTTT.

This chain connects TRBV7-8 to TRBJ2-1, with 10 bases identical to TRBD2. This CDR3 comprises 19 residues. Germline V gene sequence: CDR1 SGHVS, CDR2 FQNEAQ. Trimming removed 0 bases from V and 0 bases from J; junction bases left unmatched: 8. CDR3 residues: CASSLAGLARDSSYNEQFF. The DNA for the CDR3 is TGTGCCAGCAGCTTAGCGGGACTAGCGAGGGACAGCTCCTACAATGAGCAGTTCTTC.

The gene calls are TRBV7-2 and TRBJ1-1; D unresolved. V was pared by 6 bases and J by 0 bases, with 14 bases between. CDR3 length: 15 residues. Germline lookup yields CDR1 SGHTA and CDR2 FQGNSA. As DNA, the CDR3 is TGTGCCAGCAGAACCAGGCACAGTGTGAACACTGAAGCTTTCTTT. It specifies CASRTRHSVNTEAFF.

This clonotype has only a few counts. V and J are TRBV12-3 or TRBV12-4 and TRBJ2-7; TRBD1 matches 8 bases. The CDR3 spans 15 residues. V gave up 3 bases and J gave up 3 bases; unmatched junction bases: 7. CDR3: CASSFGPTGDYEQYF. The CDR3 DNA is TGTGCCAGCAGTTTTGGTCCGACAGGGGACTACGAGCAGTACTTC.

The J gene is TRBJ2-5, the V gene TRBV18; 11 nucleotides align to TRBD2. Germline V gene lookup returns CDR1 KGHSH and CDR2 LQKENI. The V and J ends lost 1 base and 5 bases, in that order; junction bases with no gene match: 12. This CDR3 contains 18 residues. The CDR3 bases are TGTGCCAGCTCACCACGTTTAACTAGCGGGAGAGTCGGGGAGACCCAGTACTTC. The encoded protein is CASSPRLTSGRVGETQYF.

Of note for this clonotype: This could be a read error, since a much larger clone is one nucleotide away. The chain uses TRBV7-2 and TRBJ2-3; 8 bases match TRBD1. The ends lost 1 base at V and 2 bases at J; junction bases unmatched: 14. The CDR3 loop spans 19 amino acids. Looked up from germline, CDR1 is SGHTA and CDR2 is FQGNSA. CDR3 in amino acids: CASSLVGLRDRKHTDTQYF. The CDR3 DNA reads TGTGCCAGCAGCTTAGTAGGGTTGAGGGACAGGAAACACACAGATACGCAGTATTTT.

The chain uses TRBV29-1 and TRBJ2-1, with TRBD2 matching over 11 bases. Per germline, CDR1 SQVTM and CDR2 ANQGSEA. The CDR3 is 14 residues long. V lost 7 bases and J lost 6; bases outside the gene matches: 8. CDR3 in amino acids: CSASGTSGGNEQFF. The CDR3 nucleotides are TGCAGCGCTTCCGGGACTAGCGGTGGCAATGAGCAGTTCTTC.

V is TRBV6-6 and J is TRBJ1-4; 10 nucleotides match TRBD1. V was clipped by 5 bases and J by 7 bases; unmatched bases: 7. Per the germline V gene, CDR1 is MNHNY and CDR2 is SVGAGI (reference sequence). There are 15 residues in the CDR3. The CDR3 protein is CASSIRQGAREKLFF. CDR3 sequence (DNA): TGTGCCAGCAGTATTAGACAGGGGGCTCGTGAAAAACTGTTTTTT.

A remark on this clonotype: A junction end diverges from the germline sequence, so it may reflect a read error. The rearrangement joins TRBV9 to TRBJ2-3; 14 bases map to TRBD2. Germline assignment: CDR1 SGDLS and CDR2 YYNGEE. CDR3 length: 16 amino acids. This CDR3 is CASSDGLAGGTDTQYF. The CDR3 DNA is TGTGCCAGCAGCGACGGACTAGCGGGAGGCACGGATACGCAGTATTTT.

This chain connects TRBV20-1 to TRBJ2-1; 7 bases match TRBD2. The tail of the sequence fits TRBJ2-7 better, so the J call may be wrong. Germline loops: CDR1 DFQATT, CDR2 SNEGSKA (reference sequence). The CDR3 is made up of 13 amino acids. Here the CDR3 reads CSAPRGDYNEQYF. Here the CDR3 DNA reads TGCAGTGCTCCCCGGGGGGACTACAATGAGCAGTACTTC.

This chain uses TRBV10-3 with TRBJ2-1; D remains ambiguous. The J call may be wrong; the DNA end is better matched by TRBJ2-7. The CDR3 runs to 12 residues. The germline CDR1 and CDR2 sequences are ENHRY and SYGVKD. CDR3 bases: TGTGCCATCAGTGGGTCCTACAATGAGCAGTACTTC. This translates into CAISGSYNEQYF.

This clonotype was detected only a few times. The J gene is TRBJ2-7, the V gene TRBV20-1; D gene ambiguous. CDR1 is DFQATT and CDR2 is SNEGSKA in the germline V gene (reference sequence). The CDR3 spans 13 residues. Trimming took 0 bases from V and 0 from J, leaving 6 bases between them. The CDR3 loop reads CSARDKDSYEQYF. DNA of the CDR3: TGCAGTGCTAGAGACAAGGACTCCTACGAGCAGTACTTC.

The chain joins TRBV5-1 to TRBJ1-2; 9 bases align to TRBD1. CDR1 is SGHRS, CDR2 YFSETQ, per germline. Losses at the gene ends were 4 bases for V and 1 base for J; bases not matched to a gene: 2. The CDR3 consists of 14 residues. CDR3 in amino acids: CASSGTGSNYGYTF. The CDR3 DNA follows: TGCGCCAGCAGCGGGACAGGGAGTAACTATGGCTACACCTTC.

The CDR3 nucleotides are TGTGCCAGCAGTTTACAACTAGCGGGAGGTATTCTTTACAATGAGCAGTTCTTC. This codes for CASSLQLAGGILYNEQFF. The V gene is TRBV27, the J gene TRBJ2-1; 12 bases line up with TRBD2. Germline V CDR1 and CDR2: MNHEY, SMNVEV (reference sequence). J gave up 4 bases and V 2 bases, and 9 bases lay outside the gene matches. This CDR3 region has 18 residues.

As regards this clonotype: A much more abundant neighbour one base away suggests this may be a read error. V gene TRBV20-1 combines with J gene TRBJ2-5; 7 nucleotides match TRBD2. J lost 2 bases, V lost 6 bases, and 12 bases had no gene match. The CDR3 length is 15 residues. From germline, CDR1 is DFQATT and CDR2 SNEGSKA (reference sequence). Here the CDR3 DNA reads TGCAGTGCCCCGAACCCAGCGGGAAGACAAGAGACCCAGTACTTC. This encodes CSAPNPAGRQETQYF.

The chain uses TRBV29-1 and TRBJ1-1; 8 bases match TRBD1. The CDR3 extends over 13 amino acids. The V gene end was trimmed by 5 bases and the J gene end by 4 bases; junction bases not matched to a gene: 6. Germline V gene lookup returns CDR1 SQVTM and CDR2 ANQGSEA. In nucleotides, the CDR3 is TGCAGCGTTCCAGGGGGCGCGGGCACTGAAGCTTTCTTT. Protein: CSVPGGAGTEAFF.

This chain links TRBV2 with TRBJ2-1; TRBD1 aligns across 7 bases. The CDR3 is 13 amino acids. The J segment lost 7 bases and the V segment lost 7 bases, leaving 7 bases of the junction unmatched. CDR1 and CDR2 (germline): SNHLY, FYNNEI. CDR3 coding DNA: TGTGCCAGCACCCGACAGGGCGGGAATGAGCAGTTCTTC. It yields the protein CASTRQGGNEQFF.